The 16 T cell receptor beta chains listed next were all sequenced from one sample in a study of T cell repertoires in cytomegalovirus infection (dated by TCRdb to between 2018 and 2021). The data were produced on an Illumina HiSeq 1500. TCRdb handled the public reads itself, with Q25 trimming in fastp and clone calling in MiXCR, and kept productive beta chains. Each record represents a unique CDR3 protein, reported with the most common genes and DNA among its rows. The sample data list 200,000 to 300,000 distinct CDR3 sequences, and 10% to 15% of these were observed just once. Clones ranked in the top ten supply around 1.6% of the sample. What was sequenced was PBMCs. These receptors came from a human donor in good health (CMV status not recorded). Some clones in this sample may be carry-over from other donors' samples.

This clonotype came up many times. The chain is built from TRBV11-2 and TRBJ1-1; a weak D match, TRBD1 (5 bases). The germline gives CDR1 SGHAT, CDR2 FQNNGV. The CDR3 covers 13 residues. V shed 5 bases and J shed 11 bases, with 18 bases lying between them. This CDR3 reads CASSETALGGAFF. CDR3 coding DNA: TGTGCCAGCAGCGAGACCGCGTTGGGGGGTGCTTTCTTT.

This clonotype was recorded a few times. The V call is TRBV7-9, the J call TRBJ2-1; 8 nucleotides match TRBD2. V was pared by 7 bases and J by 2 bases, with 4 bases of the junction left unmatched. Per the germline V gene, CDR1 is SEHNR and CDR2 is FQNEAQ (reference sequence). This CDR3 is built from 14 residues. Here the CDR3 reads CASTAGGAYNEQFF. DNA of the CDR3: TGTGCCAGCACGGCCGGGGGGGCCTACAATGAGCAGTTCTTC.

V is TRBV6-2 or TRBV6-3 and J is TRBJ2-2; either TRBD1 or TRBD2 may fit D (5 bases each). Germline-derived CDR1 and CDR2 are MNHEY and SVGEGT. V was trimmed by 0 bases and J by 6 bases, leaving 14 bases between them. This CDR3 has 16 amino acids. CDR3 protein: CASSYSTGASPGELFF. The CDR3 DNA sequence: TGTGCCAGCAGTTACTCGACCGGGGCGTCCCCCGGGGAGCTGTTTTTT.

This clonotype was recorded a few times. The genes are TRBV28 and TRBJ1-5, with unresolved D. This CDR3 is 13 amino acids long. Germline CDR1 MDHEN, CDR2 SYDVKM. V dropped 5 bases and J dropped 0 bases, with 5 bases sitting between them. CDR3 sequence: CASSASSNQPQHF. CDR3 DNA: TGTGCCAGCAGTGCGAGTAGCAATCAGCCCCAGCATTTT.

V and J are TRBV19 and TRBJ2-1, with D perhaps matching TRBD1 or TRBD2 (5 bases each). The length of the CDR3 is 14 residues. V shed 1 base and J shed 8 bases, with 12 bases lying between them. The V gene's germline CDR1 is LNHDA and CDR2 SQIVND (reference sequence). The CDR3 here is CASSIGHLGDEQFF. DNA for the CDR3: TGTGCCAGTAGTATAGGACATCTGGGGGATGAGCAGTTCTTC.

This clonotype was seen many times. The chain combines TRBV7-3 with TRBJ1-2, with TRBD1 matching over 7 bases. J gave up 8 bases and V 3 bases, and 6 bases lay outside the gene matches. CDR3 length equals 13 residues. Germline loops: CDR1 SGHTA, CDR2 FQGTGA. The CDR3 sequence: CASSLGTATGYTF. For the CDR3, the DNA is TGTGCCAGCAGCTTGGGGACAGCGACGGGCTACACCTTC.

This clonotype was found many times. The J gene is TRBJ2-1, the V gene TRBV7-2; D is unclear. Trimming stripped 2 bases from V and 7 bases from J, with 12 bases between. The germline CDR1 and CDR2 sequences are SGHTA and FQGNSA. The CDR3 has 14 amino acids. The CDR3 reads CASSLTRLGNEQFF. CDR3 nucleotides: TGTGCCAGCAGCTTAACCCGATTGGGGAATGAGCAGTTCTTC.

In its sample, this clonotype was seen many times. The rearrangement links TRBV2 to TRBJ2-3; D uncertain. Trimming left V 8 bases short and J 5 bases short, with 20 bases between. CDR1 and CDR2 from the germline V gene are SNHLY and FYNNEI. This CDR3 is built from 15 residues. The CDR3, as DNA: TGTGCCAGCGACCTGGAGACAAAAAGTGGAGATACGCAGTATTTT. Its protein product is CASDLETKSGDTQYF.

This clonotype has a count of ten or more. The chain uses TRBV6-2 or TRBV6-3 and TRBJ2-1; D unresolved. This CDR3 contains 14 residues. Trimming stripped 0 bases from V and 9 bases from J, with 12 bases between. The germline V gene encodes CDR1 MNHEY and CDR2 SVGEGT. The CDR3 bases are TGTGCCAGCAGTTACTCGACCGGCTGGTCTGAGCAGTTCTTC. Its translation: CASSYSTGWSEQFF.

This clonotype appeared many times. J is TRBJ1-1 and V is TRBV29-1; D is uncertain. Germline V gene sequence: CDR1 SQVTM, CDR2 ANQGSEA. CDR3 size: 12 residues. Trimming took off 0 bases at V and 9 bases at J, with 11 bases between the two ends. The CDR3 is CSVEDSKEQAFF. The DNA for the CDR3 is TGCAGCGTTGAAGATTCCAAGGAGCAAGCTTTCTTT. The complete variable domain, with remaining parts taken from reference TRBV29-1 and TRBJ1-1, reads SAVISQKPSRDICQRGTSLTIQCQVDSQVTMMFWYRQQPGQSLTLIATANQGSEATYESGFVIDKFPISRPNLTFSTLTVSNMSPEDSSIYLCSVEDSKEQAFFGQGTRLTVV.

The rearrangement joins TRBV7-2 to TRBJ1-1, with D uncertain. CDR1 is SGHTA and CDR2 is FQGNSA in the germline V gene. Trimming cost V 4 bases and J 7 bases, with 10 bases left between them. The CDR3 has 12 amino acids. DNA of the CDR3: TGTGCCAGCAGCTCACGGCGGGGTGAAGCTTTCTTT. Translating gives CASSSRRGEAFF.

At least ten counts were recorded for this clonotype. This sequence joins TRBV11-2 and TRBJ2-2; the D gene is possibly TRBD1 (6 bases). In germline, CDR1 is SGHAT, CDR2 FQNNGV. Trimming left V 0 bases short and J 7 bases short, with 12 bases between. The CDR3 has 15 amino acids. The CDR3 nucleotides read TGTGCCAGCAGCTTAGATCCAGGGGCGGGCGGGGAGCTGTTTTTT. This encodes CASSLDPGAGGELFF.

The chain carries TRBV5-6 and TRBJ2-5; a possible D gene is TRBD2 (7 bases). Per the germline V gene, CDR1 is SGHDT and CDR2 is YYEEEE. CDR3 length: 15 amino acids. Trimming cost V 4 bases and J 2 bases, with 15 bases left between them. The DNA for the CDR3 is TGTGCCAGCAGCCCCTTGGCGGGGGCTCAAGAGACCCAGTACTTC. Its translation is CASSPLAGAQETQYF.

This clonotype was found many times. This rearrangement joins TRBV5-4 to TRBJ2-7, with 7 positions matching TRBD1. The J segment lost 7 bases and the V segment lost 0 bases, leaving 7 bases of the junction unmatched. In germline, CDR1 is SGHNT, CDR2 YYREEE (reference sequence). CDR3 size: 14 residues. The CDR3 nucleotides read TGTGCCAGCAGCTTGGGACAGGGCGCGGAAGAGCAGTACTTC. Its translation is CASSLGQGAEEQYF.

The chain uses TRBV9 and TRBJ1-1, with D perhaps TRBD1 (5 bases). Germline V CDR1 and CDR2: SGDLS, YYNGEE. The CDR3 spans 16 residues. The V gene lost 0 bases and the J gene lost 1 base, with 13 bases spanning the gap. The chain's CDR3 is CASSVGVGTENTEAFF. The CDR3 DNA reads TGTGCCAGCAGCGTAGGCGTTGGGACGGAGAACACTGAAGCTTTCTTT.

This clonotype was seen more than once but under ten times. The V call is TRBV20-1, the J call TRBJ2-7; the D gene is possibly TRBD2 (5 bases). The V end lost 3 bases, the J end lost 0 bases, and 15 bases lay between the germline ends. The CDR3 has 15 amino acids. Germline CDR1 and CDR2: DFQATT and SNEGSKA (reference sequence). CDR3 sequence reads: CSASSGFESSYEQYF. The CDR3 nucleotides are TGCAGTGCTAGTTCGGGATTCGAAAGCTCCTACGAGCAGTACTTC.